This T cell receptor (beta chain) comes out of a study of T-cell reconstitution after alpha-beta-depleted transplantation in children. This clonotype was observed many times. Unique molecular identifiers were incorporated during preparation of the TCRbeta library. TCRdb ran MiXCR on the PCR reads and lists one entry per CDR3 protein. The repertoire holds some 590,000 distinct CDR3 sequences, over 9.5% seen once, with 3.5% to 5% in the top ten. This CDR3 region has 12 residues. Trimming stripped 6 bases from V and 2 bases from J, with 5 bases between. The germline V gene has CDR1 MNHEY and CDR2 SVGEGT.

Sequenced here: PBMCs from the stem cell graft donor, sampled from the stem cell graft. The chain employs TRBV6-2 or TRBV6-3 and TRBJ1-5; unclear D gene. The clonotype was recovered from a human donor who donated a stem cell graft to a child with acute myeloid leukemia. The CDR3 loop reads CASRGGNQPQHF. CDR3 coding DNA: TGTGCCAGCAGGGGTGGCAATCAGCCCCAGCATTTT.